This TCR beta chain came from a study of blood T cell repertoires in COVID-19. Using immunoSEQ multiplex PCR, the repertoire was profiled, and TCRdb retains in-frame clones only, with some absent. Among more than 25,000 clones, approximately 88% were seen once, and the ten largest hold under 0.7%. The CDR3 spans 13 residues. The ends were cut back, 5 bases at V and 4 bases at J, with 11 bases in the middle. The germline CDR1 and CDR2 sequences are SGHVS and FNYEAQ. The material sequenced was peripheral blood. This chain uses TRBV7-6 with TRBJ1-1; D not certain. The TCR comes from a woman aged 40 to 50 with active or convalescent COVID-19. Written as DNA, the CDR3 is TGTGCCAGCAGCCCCGCATGGGCCACTGAAGCTTTCTTT. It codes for CASSPAWATEAFF. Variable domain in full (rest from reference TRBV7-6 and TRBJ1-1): GAGVSQSPRYKVTKRGQDVALRCDPISGHVSLYWYRQALGQGPEFLTYFNYEAQQDKSGLPNDRFSAERPEGSISTLTIQRTEQRDSAMYRCASSPAWATEAFFGQGTRLTVV.